The clone carrying this TCR beta chain has at least ten counts. What it binds is not known. The sample comes from a study of response to subunit inactivated influenza vaccine. Study conclusions and caveats: The authors suggested that few new T cells are recruited per seasonal influenza vaccination.

TCRdb processed the RT-PCR reads anew with MiXCR; each CDR3 protein has one entry. The sample holds over 400,000 distinct CDR3 sequences, around 9.9% seen once. The germline V gene encodes CDR1 LGHNA and CDR2 YSLEER. Trimming removed 0 bases at V and 4 bases at J, with 9 bases between. The CDR3 has 14 residues. The specimen was PBMCs from blood, collected about 6 weeks after vaccination. This chain links TRBV4-3 with TRBJ1-1, with D uncertain. The TCR originated in a man aged 50 to 59 who received an inactivated influenza vaccine. The CDR3 region is CASSQEAGSTEAFF. CDR3 bases: TGCGCCAGCAGCCAAGAGGCGGGGAGCACTGAAGCTTTCTTT.